The T cell receptor beta chain described here comes from a study of blood T cell repertoires in COVID-19. Across the whole study: Nucleic acid was either cDNA or gDNA, and it came from T cells, B-cell-depleted T cells, or PBMCs.

Ages ranged from about 18 to 100 years, with residence in about two dozen US areas. Self-reported history from a screening survey and questionnaire set each donor's cohort. The CDR3 has 14 amino acids. Between the trimmed V and J ends, which lost 0 bases and 7 bases, there was a span of 10 bases. Per germline, CDR1 LGHDT and CDR2 YNNKEL (reference sequence). As handled by the study authors: Quantification of nucleated cells was approximated via reference gene primer amplification. Libraries were prepared by immunoSEQ multiplex PCR; TCRdb keeps only in-frame clonotypes and omits some of them. For V, J and clone size, that table is used; D and trimming come from the DNA. The sample has 250,000 to 350,000 clones, about 90% seen once; the top ten hold roughly 2.9%.

The sample comprised PBMCs or T cells enriched from blood (not recorded which). The rearrangement uses TRBV3-1 (or the pseudogene TRBV3-2) and TRBJ1-5; D is possibly TRBD1 (5 bases). This TCR was sampled from a woman aged 50 to 65 who had been exposed to COVID-19. The CDR3 spells CASSQDSGRQPQHF. The CDR3 nucleotides read TGTGCCAGCAGCCAAGATTCAGGGAGGCAGCCCCAGCATTTT.